A single sample is the source of the 23 T cell receptor beta chains below, sequenced in a study of T cells in Graves' hyperthyroidism and ophthalmopathy. Using RNA transcripts as the source, TCR beta CDR3 regions were amplified. The TCR CDR3 first-round RT-PCR relied on the HTBI primer set. MiXCR, run by TCRdb on the multiplex PCR reads, gives a single entry per CDR3 protein. This table holds 500,000 or so distinct CDR3 sequences, approximately 16% found once. Sequencing input: blood. The source of these receptors is a woman aged 25 to 39 with Graves' ophthalmopathy.

J is TRBJ2-3 and V is TRBV30; D unresolved. CDR3 length equals 13 residues. CDR1 GTSNPN and CDR2 SVGIG come from the germline V gene (reference sequence). V was shortened by 2 bases and J by 6 bases, with 12 bases between the two germline ends. The DNA for the CDR3 is TGTGCCTGGAGTAGGGTAGCCGTGGATACGCAGTATTTT. Its translation: CAWSRVAVDTQYF.

This clonotype has only a few counts. The chain carries TRBV29-1 and TRBJ2-6; D gene unclear. This CDR3 comprises 15 residues. V lost 6 bases and J lost 2, with 14 bases in between. Germline V gene lookup returns CDR1 SQVTM and CDR2 ANQGSEA. CDR3 bases: TGCAGCGTGACCTTTTTAGGGACTGGGGCCAACGTCCTGACTTTC. It encodes CSVTFLGTGANVLTF. The whole variable domain, filled in from reference TRBV29-1 and TRBJ2-6, reads SAVISQKPSRDICQRGTSLTIQCQVDSQVTMMFWYRQQPGQSLTLIATANQGSEATYESGFVIDKFPISRPNLTFSTLTVSNMSPEDSSIYLCSVTFLGTGANVLTFGAGSRLTVL.

This clonotype was counted a few times. J is TRBJ2-1 and V is TRBV10-2; 9 positions agree with TRBD1. This CDR3 has 15 amino acids. V trimming: 6 bases; J trimming: 5 bases; junction bases outside the gene matches: 8. Per germline, CDR1 WSHSY and CDR2 SAAADI. The CDR3 here is CASRGSGQGDNEQFF. The CDR3 nucleotides read TGCGCCAGCAGGGGTTCGGGACAGGGTGACAATGAGCAGTTCTTC.

This chain links TRBV20-1 with TRBJ2-3; TRBD2 aligns across 12 bases. The CDR3 has 16 amino acids. Trimming at V came to 2 bases and at J to 11 bases, leaving 14 bases not matched to a gene. The germline CDR1 and CDR2 sequences are DFQATT and SNEGSKA (reference sequence). The CDR3, as DNA: TGCAGTGCTAGATTTTATCCGGGACTAGCGGGTCCTGTGCAGTATTTT. It yields the protein CSARFYPGLAGPVQYF.

The table lists this clonotype with many counts. The genes are TRBV6-1 and TRBJ2-1, with TRBD2 matching over 12 bases. Per the germline V gene, CDR1 is MNHNS and CDR2 is SASEGT. The V gene end was trimmed by 2 bases and the J gene end by 6 bases; junction bases not matched to a gene: 11. The CDR3 totals 18 residues. The CDR3 is CASSEILAGGRGANEQFF. The CDR3 DNA reads TGTGCCAGCAGTGAAATTCTAGCGGGAGGGCGGGGGGCCAATGAGCAGTTCTTC.

This clonotype was recorded many times. The gene calls are TRBV2 and TRBJ2-2; the match to TRBD2 covers 8 bases. This CDR3 spans 14 amino acids. The V and J ends lost 3 bases and 6 bases, in that order; junction bases with no gene match: 3. CDR1 is SNHLY, CDR2 FYNNEI, per germline. The CDR3 spells CASSDREGSGELFF. The CDR3 DNA reads as TGTGCCAGCAGTGATCGGGAGGGATCCGGGGAGCTGTTTTTT.

This clonotype was detected only a few times. The J gene is TRBJ2-3, the V gene TRBV20-1, with 11 bases identical to TRBD2. J lost 1 base, V lost 3 bases, and 3 bases had no gene match. CDR1 and CDR2 from the germline V gene are DFQATT and SNEGSKA (reference sequence). This CDR3 spans 15 amino acids. The CDR3 nucleotides read TGCAGTGCTAGCACTAGCGGGAGAGGCACAGATACGCAGTATTTT. As protein: CSASTSGRGTDTQYF.

The sample holds a few counts of this clonotype. The V call is TRBV24-1, the J call TRBJ2-1; the D is unclear. Per the germline V gene, CDR1 is KGHDR and CDR2 is SFDVKD. Trimming left V 4 bases short and J 9 bases short, with 12 bases between. The CDR3 has 13 residues. The CDR3 loop reads CATSDRTWGEQFF. Here the CDR3 DNA reads TGTGCCACCAGTGACCGGACCTGGGGTGAGCAGTTCTTC.

The table lists this clonotype with many counts. V is TRBV4-1 and J is TRBJ2-7, with D possibly matching TRBD2 (6 bases). This CDR3 is built from 15 residues. V was pared by 0 bases and J by 3 bases, with 12 bases between. Germline CDR1 MGHRA, CDR2 YSYEKL. CDR3 DNA sequence: TGCGCCAGCAGCCAAGATACTAGCCGCCTCTACGAGCAGTACTTC. Translating gives CASSQDTSRLYEQYF.

The chain joins TRBV29-1 to TRBJ1-1; no definite D call. Trimming stripped 0 bases from V and 9 bases from J, with 11 bases between. The CDR3 length is 12 residues. CDR1 and CDR2 (germline): SQVTM, ANQGSEA. CDR3 nucleotides: TGCAGCGTTGAAGATCTGAGGGATCAAGCTTTCTTT. Amino acids: CSVEDLRDQAFF.

The CDR3 loop is CASSWDRNEAFF. CDR3 coding DNA: TGTGCCAGCAGTTGGGACAGGAATGAAGCTTTCTTT. This chain links TRBV6-5 with TRBJ1-1, with 8 positions matching TRBD1. CDR1 MNHEY and CDR2 SVGAGI come from the germline V gene. J was trimmed by 7 bases and V by 4 bases; bases with no gene match: 2. CDR3 size: 12 residues.

The sample holds many counts of this clonotype. The chain links TRBV7-8 to TRBJ2-1, with D maybe TRBD2 (5 bases). The germline V and J ends were trimmed by 1 base and 6 bases, with 13 bases remaining between them. The germline V gene encodes CDR1 SGHVS and CDR2 FQNEAQ. CDR3 length: 15 amino acids. The CDR3, as DNA: TGTGCCAGCAGCTTAGACCAGCGGAAAGTCAATGAGCAGTTCTTC. Its protein is CASSLDQRKVNEQFF.

This clonotype occurred a few times. The chain couples TRBV20-1 to TRBJ2-5; TRBD1 might be the D (6 bases). The V gene's germline CDR1 is DFQATT and CDR2 SNEGSKA (reference sequence). The V and J ends lost 6 bases and 5 bases respectively, with 19 bases between them. The CDR3 sequence is 14 residues long. The CDR3 loop is CSATRQAMGETQYF. DNA of the CDR3: TGCAGTGCCACGAGACAGGCGATGGGGGAGACCCAGTACTTC.

This clonotype was found a few times. This chain links TRBV2 with TRBJ2-2; 9 positions match TRBD2. V lost 3 bases to trimming and J lost 5 bases; unmatched junction nucleotides: 13. The CDR3 runs to 18 residues. The V gene's germline CDR1 is SNHLY and CDR2 FYNNEI. The CDR3 sequence: CASSDSILAGKVTGELFF. CDR3 DNA sequence: TGTGCCAGCAGTGACTCGATCCTAGCGGGAAAGGTTACCGGGGAGCTGTTTTTT.

This clonotype was recorded a few times. V usage is TRBV20-1 and J usage is TRBJ2-7; 10 bases are shared with TRBD2. The V gene end was trimmed by 3 bases and the J gene end by 4 bases; junction bases not matched to a gene: 6. CDR1 is DFQATT and CDR2 is SNEGSKA in the germline V gene (reference sequence). The CDR3 sequence is 14 residues long. The CDR3 nucleotides read TGCAGTGCTAGGCCTAGCGGGAGTTTTTACGAGCAGTACTTC. Translating gives CSARPSGSFYEQYF.

This clonotype was observed at least ten times. The chain recombines TRBV7-2 with TRBJ2-1; D uncertain. Germline V gene sequence: CDR1 SGHTA, CDR2 FQGNSA. The CDR3 covers 13 residues. V was trimmed by 0 bases and J by 9 bases, leaving 9 bases between them. The CDR3 loop reads CASSLATRSEQFF. Written as DNA, the CDR3 is TGTGCCAGCAGCTTAGCGACCCGGAGTGAGCAGTTCTTC.

Many counts were recorded for this clonotype. V usage is TRBV10-3 and J usage is TRBJ2-3; 8 bases fit TRBD1. The CDR3 totals 13 residues. From germline, CDR1 is ENHRY and CDR2 SYGVKD. V shed 10 bases and J 5 bases; nucleotides not matched to a gene: 8. CDR3 bases: TGTGCCACCGCGACAGGGGTGGAAGATACGCAGTATTTT. Translated, it gives CATATGVEDTQYF.

As DNA, the CDR3 is TGCAGCGTTGAACGGGGCGGGAGGATTACTTCATACAATGAGCAGTTCTTC. This codes for CSVERGGRITSYNEQFF. The chain carries TRBV29-1 and TRBJ2-1, with 8 nucleotides matching TRBD2. The CDR3 covers 17 residues. J lost 4 bases, V lost 2 bases, and 13 bases had no gene match. Germline V lookup: CDR1 SQVTM, CDR2 ANQGSEA.

This clonotype was detected only a few times. The chain couples TRBV4-1 to TRBJ1-1; TRBD1 is a possible D gene (5 bases). The CDR3 covers 13 residues. Germline lookup yields CDR1 MGHRA and CDR2 YSYEKL. V lost 8 bases and J lost 2, with 12 bases in between. In nucleotides, the CDR3 is TGCGCCAGCCGCGGGGCTCCAAACACTGAAGCTTTCTTT. Amino acid sequence: CASRGAPNTEAFF.

This rearrangement joins TRBV10-3 to TRBJ2-7, with TRBD1 as a possible D gene (6 bases). This CDR3 has 13 residues. V lost 7 bases, J lost 2 bases, and 12 bases lay in between. Germline V gene data show CDR1 as ENHRY and CDR2 as SYGVKD. The CDR3 protein is CAITEGTPYEQYF. CDR3 nucleotide sequence: TGTGCCATCACCGAAGGGACACCCTACGAGCAGTACTTC.

The chain links TRBV27 to TRBJ2-5; 9 positions agree with TRBD1. With V trimmed by 5 bases and J by 4 bases, 8 bases remained unmatched. The CDR3 has 15 residues. From germline, CDR1 is MNHEY and CDR2 SMNVEV (reference sequence). The CDR3 reads CASSRGTGRAETQYF. Here the CDR3 DNA reads TGTGCCAGCAGTCGGGGGACAGGGCGGGCAGAGACCCAGTACTTC.

The chain has TRBV28 and TRBJ2-7; 12 bases align to TRBD1. CDR3 length equals 14 residues. The V segment lost 10 bases and the J segment 7 bases; nucleotides outside the gene matches: 11. CDR1 and CDR2 (germline): MDHEN, SYDVKM. The CDR3 coding sequence is TGTGCCACGTACCCGGGACAGGGGGCATGGGAGCAGTACTTC. It specifies CATYPGQGAWEQYF.

The chain combines TRBV7-9 with TRBJ2-2; a possible D gene is TRBD2 (6 bases). The CDR3 contains 15 residues. CDR1 and CDR2 (germline): SEHNR, FQNEAQ (reference sequence). V was cut by 2 bases and J by 7 bases, with 14 bases left in between. The CDR3 sequence: CASSLFGSFGGELFF. In nucleotides, the CDR3 is TGTGCCAGCAGCTTATTCGGGAGTTTCGGCGGGGAGCTGTTTTTT.